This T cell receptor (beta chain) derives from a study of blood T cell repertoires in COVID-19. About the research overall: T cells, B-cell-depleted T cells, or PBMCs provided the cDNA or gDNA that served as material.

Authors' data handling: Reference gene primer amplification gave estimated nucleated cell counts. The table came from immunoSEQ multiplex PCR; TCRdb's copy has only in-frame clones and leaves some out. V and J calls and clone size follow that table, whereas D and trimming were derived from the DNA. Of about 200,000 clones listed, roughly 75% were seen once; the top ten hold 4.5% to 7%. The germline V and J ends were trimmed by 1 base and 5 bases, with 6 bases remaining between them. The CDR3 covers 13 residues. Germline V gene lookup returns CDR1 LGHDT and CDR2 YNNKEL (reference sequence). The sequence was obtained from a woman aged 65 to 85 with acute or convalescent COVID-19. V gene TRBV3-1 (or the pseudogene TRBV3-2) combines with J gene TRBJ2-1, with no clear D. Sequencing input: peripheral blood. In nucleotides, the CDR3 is TGTGCCAGCAGCCAAGGAGTCGACAATGAGCAGTTCTTC. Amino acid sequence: CASSQGVDNEQFF.